Included here is one T cell receptor beta chain sequence, with context. The V gene end was trimmed by 5 bases and the J gene end by 4 bases; junction bases not matched to a gene: 8. The CDR3 totals 15 residues. The germline V gene encodes CDR1 SGHRS and CDR2 YFSETQ. The data stem from a study of blood T cell repertoires in COVID-19. Looking at the study overall: Sources were T cells, B-cell-depleted T cells, or PBMCs; the material itself was cDNA or gDNA.

Only in-frame clones appear in the TCRdb table, and some are missing; sequencing was by immunoSEQ multiplex PCR. The table has roughly 200,000 clones, around 88% seen once. The chain is built from TRBV5-1 and TRBJ2-3; 9 nucleotides agree with TRBD1. This sequence originates from a man in his forties with acute COVID-19. Sequencing used PBMCs or T cells enriched from blood (not recorded which). CDR3 protein: CASRWGQGLADTQYF. CDR3 in DNA: TGCGCCAGCAGGTGGGGACAGGGTCTGGCAGATACGCAGTATTTT.